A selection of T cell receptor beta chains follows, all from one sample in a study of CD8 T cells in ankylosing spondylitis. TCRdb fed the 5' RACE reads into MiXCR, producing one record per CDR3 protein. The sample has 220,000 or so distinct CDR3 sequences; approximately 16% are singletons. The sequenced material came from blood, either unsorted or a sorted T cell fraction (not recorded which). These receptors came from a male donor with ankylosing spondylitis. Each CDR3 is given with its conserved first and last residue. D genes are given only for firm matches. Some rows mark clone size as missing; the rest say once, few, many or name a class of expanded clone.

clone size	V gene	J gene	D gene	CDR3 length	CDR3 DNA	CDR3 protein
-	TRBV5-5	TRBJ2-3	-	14	TGTGCCAGCAGCTTGTCGTGGGGGACAGATACGCAGTATTTT	CASSLSWGTDTQYF
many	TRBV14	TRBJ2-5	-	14	TGTGCCAGCAGCCAAGAGAGGGGGAAAGAGACCCAGTACTTC	CASSQERGKETQYF
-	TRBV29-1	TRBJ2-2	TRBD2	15	TGCAGCGGGGGAGGACTAGCCGAAGGAACCGGGGAGCTGTTTTTT	CSGGGLAEGTGELFF
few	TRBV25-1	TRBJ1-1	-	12	TGTGCCAGCCGGGGACTCGGCACTGAAGCTTTCTTT	CASRGLGTEAFF
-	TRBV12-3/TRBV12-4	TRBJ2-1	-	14	TGTGCCAGCACCGAGGGGATGCCTGAACATGAGCAGTTCTTC	CASTEGMPEHEQFF
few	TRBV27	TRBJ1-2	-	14	TGTGCCAGCAGTGCCTCAGCAGATTTCTATGGCTACACCTTC	CASSASADFYGYTF
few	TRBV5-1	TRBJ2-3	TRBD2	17	TGCGCCAGCAGCTTGGTCCCTAGCGGGGGGAGCACAGATGCACAGTATTTT	CASSLVPSGGSTDAQYF
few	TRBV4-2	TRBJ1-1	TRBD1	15	TGTGCCAGCAGCCAAGAGGGGACAGACGACACTGAAGCTTTCTTT	CASSQEGTDDTEAFF
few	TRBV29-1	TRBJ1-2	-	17	TGCAGCGTTGAAGGGAATGGTACAGGGTTTACTAACTATGGCTACACCTTC	CSVEGNGTGFTNYGYTF
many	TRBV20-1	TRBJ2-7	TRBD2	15	TGCAGTGCTAGAGATCCGGCTAGCGGCTCCTACGAGCAGTACTTC	CSARDPASGSYEQYF
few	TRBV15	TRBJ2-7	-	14	TGTGCCACCAGCATAGCCAGGAGCTCCTACGAGCAGTACTTC	CATSIARSSYEQYF
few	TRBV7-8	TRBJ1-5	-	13	TGTGCCAGCAGCTTAGTCGGGGTCCAGCCCCAGCATTTT	CASSLVGVQPQHF
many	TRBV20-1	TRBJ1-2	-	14	TGCAGTGCTAGAGATTATAGGGCTATCTATGGCTACACCTTC	CSARDYRAIYGYTF
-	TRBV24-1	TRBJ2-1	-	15	TGTGCCACCAGTGATTTTGGCCGGGGTCCGGGTGAGCAGTTCTTC	CATSDFGRGPGEQFF
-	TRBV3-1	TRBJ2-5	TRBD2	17	TGTGCCAGCAGCCATTCCGGGACTACCAACCAGGGTGAGACCCAGTACTTC	CASSHSGTTNQGETQYF
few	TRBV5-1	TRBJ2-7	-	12	TGCGCCAGCAGCTGGGGCATGGACGAGCAGTACTTC	CASSWGMDEQYF
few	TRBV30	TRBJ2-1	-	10	TGTGCCTGGAGTGCGGGTGAGCAGTTCTTC	CAWSAGEQFF
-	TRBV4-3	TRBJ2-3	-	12	TGCGCCAGCAGCCAAGGGACGGGTACGCAGTATTTT	CASSQGTGTQYF
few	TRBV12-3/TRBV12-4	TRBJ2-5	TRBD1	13	TGTGCCAGCAGGATGACAGGGGGTGAGACCCAGTACTTC	CASRMTGGETQYF
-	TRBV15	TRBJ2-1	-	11	TGTGCCACCAGCAAGGCCAATGAGCAGTTCTTC	CATSKANEQFF
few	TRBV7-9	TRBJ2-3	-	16	TGTGCCAGCAGCTTAGTTGACGGGGGTGGCACAGATACGCAGTATTTT	CASSLVDGGGTDTQYF
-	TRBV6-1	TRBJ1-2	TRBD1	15	TGTGCCAGCAGTGAAACAGGGGACCCTCACTATGGCTACACCTTC	CASSETGDPHYGYTF
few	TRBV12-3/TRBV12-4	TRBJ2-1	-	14	TGTGCCAGCAGTTACGGGACACCGGGCAATGAGCAGTTCTTC	CASSYGTPGNEQFF
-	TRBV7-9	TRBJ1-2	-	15	TGTGCCAGCAGCTTATTACCAGGGGCCAACTATGGCTACACCTTC	CASSLLPGANYGYTF
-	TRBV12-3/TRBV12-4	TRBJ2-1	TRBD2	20	TGTGCCAGCAGTCCCCCCCGACCTGGGACTAGCGGGAGGAGGTACAATGAGCAGTTCTTC	CASSPPRPGTSGRRYNEQFF
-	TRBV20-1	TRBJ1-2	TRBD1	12	TGCAGTGCCAGACAGGGTGACCTTGGCTACACCTTC	CSARQGDLGYTF
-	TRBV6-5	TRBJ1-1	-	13	TGTGCCAGCAGTTACAGCCTGAACACTGAAGCTTTCTTT	CASSYSLNTEAFF
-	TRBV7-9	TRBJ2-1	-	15	TGTGCCAGCAGCCCTCACGGCGCCGGACAATCTGAGCAGTTCTTC	CASSPHGAGQSEQFF
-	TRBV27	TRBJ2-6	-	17	TGTGCCAGCAGCAACCAGGACAGTATTGCGGGGGCCAACGTCCTGACTTTC	CASSNQDSIAGANVLTF
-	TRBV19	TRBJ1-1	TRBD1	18	TGTGCCAGTAGCTTCCTTAAGCGGACAGGGGGTATGAACACTGAAGCTTTCTTT	CASSFLKRTGGMNTEAFF
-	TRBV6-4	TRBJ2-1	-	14	TGTGCCAGCAGTGTAGGGACGGATGACAATGAGCAGTTCTTC	CASSVGTDDNEQFF
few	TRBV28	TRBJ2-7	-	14	TGTGCCAGCACCTTTGGGGACCGGTCCTACGAGCAGTACTTC	CASTFGDRSYEQYF
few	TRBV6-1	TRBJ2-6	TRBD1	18	TGTGCCAGCAGTGAACCGGGACAGCTCCTCTCTGGGGCCAACGTCCTGACTTTC	CASSEPGQLLSGANVLTF
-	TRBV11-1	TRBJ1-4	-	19	TGTGCCAGCAGCGCCGAACTCGGGACGGTCCTTGCAACTAATGAAAAACTGTTTTTT	CASSAELGTVLATNEKLFF
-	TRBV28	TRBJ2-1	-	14	TGTGCCAGCCTTTCATCTGCCAACTTAGCTGAGCAGTTCTTC	CASLSSANLAEQFF
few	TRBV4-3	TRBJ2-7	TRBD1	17	TGCGCCAGCAGCCAATATTCGGGCGGGACAGGGGGCTACGAGCAGTACTTC	CASSQYSGGTGGYEQYF
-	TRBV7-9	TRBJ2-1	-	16	TGTGCCAGCAGCTCTAAGGCGACGGCGGAGGGCTTTTGGCAGTTCTTC	CASSSKATAEGFWQFF
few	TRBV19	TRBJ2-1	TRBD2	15	TGTGCCAGTAGCCCGACTAGCGGGGCACTTAGCGAGCAGTTCTTC	CASSPTSGALSEQFF
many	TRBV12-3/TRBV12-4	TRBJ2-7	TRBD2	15	TGTGCCAGCAGCTCCGGGACTAGCGTGGTGGGCGAGCAGTACTTC	CASSSGTSVVGEQYF